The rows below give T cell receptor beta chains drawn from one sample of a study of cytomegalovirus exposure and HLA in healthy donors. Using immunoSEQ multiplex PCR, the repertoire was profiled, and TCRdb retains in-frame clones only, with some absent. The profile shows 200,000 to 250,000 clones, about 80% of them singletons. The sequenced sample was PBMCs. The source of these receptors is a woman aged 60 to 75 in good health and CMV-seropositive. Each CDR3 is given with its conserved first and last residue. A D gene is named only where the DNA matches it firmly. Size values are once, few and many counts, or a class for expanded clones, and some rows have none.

CDR3nt: TGCGCCAGCAGCTTCGAGGGTATCTATGGCTACACCTTC
CDR3aa: CASSFEGIYGYTF
d_gene: NA
abundance: NA
j_gene: TRBJ1-2
v_gene: TRBV4-3

CDR3nt: TGTGCCAGCAGTCAGAGAGACAGGGATGAAAAACTGTTTTTT
CDR3aa: CASSQRDRDEKLFF
d_gene: TRBD1
abundance: few
j_gene: TRBJ1-4
v_gene: TRBV2

CDR3nt: TGTGCCAGCAGTTTCCAGGGGGGAGTCAATGAGCAGTTCTTC
CDR3aa: CASSFQGGVNEQFF
d_gene: NA
abundance: NA
j_gene: TRBJ2-1
v_gene: TRBV7-6

CDR3nt: TGCGCCAGCAGCCCCTTGGGGCAGATCTACGAGCAGTACTTC
CDR3aa: CASSPLGQIYEQYF
d_gene: NA
abundance: NA
j_gene: TRBJ2-7
v_gene: TRBV5-1

CDR3nt: TGCGCCAGCAGCTTTGACGCGGGCGGCAATCAGCCCCAGCATTTT
CDR3aa: CASSFDAGGNQPQHF
d_gene: NA
abundance: few
j_gene: TRBJ1-5
v_gene: TRBV5-1

CDR3nt: TGTGCCAGCAGTTACCGCCAGGGCAGGTACGACGAGCAGTACTTC
CDR3aa: CASSYRQGRYDEQYF
d_gene: NA
abundance: once
j_gene: TRBJ2-7
v_gene: TRBV6-5

CDR3nt: TGCAGCGTTGTGTTTCGGGGGTCGGATACGCAGTATTTT
CDR3aa: CSVVFRGSDTQYF
d_gene: NA
abundance: NA
j_gene: TRBJ2-3
v_gene: TRBV29-1

CDR3nt: TGTGCCTACCGACAGGGAGGCAATCAGCCCCAGCATTTT
CDR3aa: CAYRQGGNQPQHF
d_gene: TRBD1
abundance: NA
j_gene: TRBJ1-5
v_gene: TRBV30

CDR3nt: TGTGCCAGCAGGGCACTAGCGGGAGTTTACGACGAGCAGTACTTC
CDR3aa: CASRALAGVYDEQYF
d_gene: TRBD2
abundance: NA
j_gene: TRBJ2-7
v_gene: TRBV6-1

CDR3nt: TGCGCCAGCAGCCCGCGGGGTGTCGGGACCTACGAGCAGTACTTC
CDR3aa: CASSPRGVGTYEQYF
d_gene: NA
abundance: NA
j_gene: TRBJ2-7
v_gene: TRBV5-1

CDR3nt: TGCGCCAGCAGCTTGCAGGGCAACCAAGAGACCCAGTACTTC
CDR3aa: CASSLQGNQETQYF
d_gene: NA
abundance: NA
j_gene: TRBJ2-5
v_gene: TRBV5-1

CDR3nt: TGTGCCAGCAGCCCACAGGTGGATGACTATGGCTACACCTTC
CDR3aa: CASSPQVDDYGYTF
d_gene: NA
abundance: NA
j_gene: TRBJ1-2
v_gene: TRBV7-9

CDR3nt: TGTGCCAGCAGAGCGGGACTAGCGGGAGGTAATGAGCAGTTCTTC
CDR3aa: CASRAGLAGGNEQFF
d_gene: TRBD2
abundance: NA
j_gene: TRBJ2-1
v_gene: TRBV6-1

CDR3nt: TGCGCCAGCATTGAATTGGGACTAGCGGGATACCAAGAGACCCAGTACTTC
CDR3aa: CASIELGLAGYQETQYF
d_gene: TRBD2
abundance: NA
j_gene: TRBJ2-5
v_gene: TRBV5-1

CDR3nt: TGTGCCAGCTCACCACCGGGGGGGGTCCTGGGAGATACGCAGTATTTT
CDR3aa: CASSPPGGVLGDTQYF
d_gene: TRBD2
abundance: NA
j_gene: TRBJ2-3
v_gene: TRBV18

CDR3nt: TGTGCCTGGAGTGTACCCGGTCTCTCTGGAAACACCATATATTTT
CDR3aa: CAWSVPGLSGNTIYF
d_gene: NA
abundance: NA
j_gene: TRBJ1-3
v_gene: TRBV30

CDR3nt: TGTGCCAGCAGTGACCAGGGACAGGCGAACGAGCAGTACTTC
CDR3aa: CASSDQGQANEQYF
d_gene: TRBD1
abundance: NA
j_gene: TRBJ2-7
v_gene: TRBV2

CDR3nt: TGTGCCATCAGTCCGGGACAGGGGGACTACGAGCAGTACTTC
CDR3aa: CAISPGQGDYEQYF
d_gene: TRBD1
abundance: NA
j_gene: TRBJ2-7
v_gene: TRBV10-3

CDR3nt: TGTGCCAGCAGCAAGGACAGGGGGAATGAAAAACTGTTTTTT
CDR3aa: CASSKDRGNEKLFF
d_gene: TRBD1
abundance: NA
j_gene: TRBJ1-4
v_gene: TRBV5-6

CDR3nt: TGTGCCAGCAGCCGTACCGGGACTGCCTTTGAGCAGTACTTC
CDR3aa: CASSRTGTAFEQYF
d_gene: NA
abundance: few
j_gene: TRBJ2-7
v_gene: TRBV6-5

CDR3nt: TGTGCCAGCTCACCACAGGGGGTCGGGGCCAACGTCCTGACTTTC
CDR3aa: CASSPQGVGANVLTF
d_gene: NA
abundance: NA
j_gene: TRBJ2-6
v_gene: TRBV18

CDR3nt: TGTGCCAGCAGCGAGCCCCCGGGACTGACTGGAGCTTTCTTT
CDR3aa: CASSEPPGLTGAFF
d_gene: NA
abundance: NA
j_gene: TRBJ1-1
v_gene: TRBV7-2

CDR3nt: TGTGCCTGGGACAGTTCAGGAGGGGCCCTCCACTTT
CDR3aa: CAWDSSGGALHF
d_gene: NA
abundance: NA
j_gene: TRBJ1-6
v_gene: TRBV30

CDR3nt: TGTGCCTGGAGTATCGGGGAGAGGCAGCCCCAGCATTTT
CDR3aa: CAWSIGERQPQHF
d_gene: NA
abundance: NA
j_gene: TRBJ1-5
v_gene: TRBV30

CDR3nt: TGCAGCGTTCGGACAGGGGGGAACACTGAAGCTTTCTTT
CDR3aa: CSVRTGGNTEAFF
d_gene: TRBD1
abundance: NA
j_gene: TRBJ1-1
v_gene: TRBV29-1

CDR3nt: TGCAGTGCCCCCCTCGCCAGGGAAGCTTTCTTT
CDR3aa: CSAPLAREAFF
d_gene: NA
abundance: NA
j_gene: TRBJ1-1
v_gene: TRBV20-1

CDR3nt: TGTGCCAGCAGCCAAGACCAGAGAGGATACGAGCAGTACTTC
CDR3aa: CASSQDQRGYEQYF
d_gene: NA
abundance: NA
j_gene: TRBJ2-7
v_gene: TRBV4-2

CDR3nt: TGTGCCAGCAGCCAGGGTAGCGGGGGATCCTACGAGCAGTACTTC
CDR3aa: CASSQGSGGSYEQYF
d_gene: TRBD2
abundance: few
j_gene: TRBJ2-7
v_gene: TRBV11-1

CDR3nt: TGTGCCAGCAGCTTGGGTCCGGGGACAGACTATGGCTACACCTTC
CDR3aa: CASSLGPGTDYGYTF
d_gene: TRBD1
abundance: NA
j_gene: TRBJ1-2
v_gene: TRBV5-6